Below, 22 T cell receptor beta chains from the same sample are listed, as sequenced in a study of T-cell reconstitution after alpha-beta-depleted transplantation in children. The TCRbeta library was prepared with unique molecular identifiers. TCRdb reanalysed the PCR reads using MiXCR and keeps one entry per CDR3 protein. The sample has a few hundred thousand distinct CDR3 sequences; 25% to 30% are singletons. The sample in question was PBMCs, obtained before TCRalphabeta/CD19-depleted stem cell transplant. These receptor sequences come from a boy under two years old with Wiskott-Aldrich syndrome, due to receive a stem cell transplant.

DNA of the CDR3: TGTGCCAGCAGCTTGGCCGGCCCAAGAAGGATCACAGATACGCAGTATTTT. It is translated as CASSLAGPRRITDTQYF. This rearrangement joins TRBV5-4 to TRBJ2-3; no clear D gene. CDR3 length: 17 residues. Germline loops: CDR1 SGHNT, CDR2 YYREEE (reference sequence). V was trimmed by 0 bases and J by 2 bases, leaving 16 bases between them.

This CDR3 is CAISERQLYGYTF. The CDR3 DNA reads TGTGCCATCAGTGAGCGCCAACTCTATGGCTACACCTTC. This rearrangement joins TRBV10-3 to TRBJ1-2; D unresolved. Per germline, CDR1 ENHRY and CDR2 SYGVKD. The CDR3 totals 13 residues. Trimming removed 2 bases from V and 4 bases from J, with 8 bases in between.

The rearrangement uses TRBV6-1 and TRBJ1-2; perhaps TRBD1 as D (5 bases). V was pared by 3 bases and J by 5 bases, with 13 bases between. This CDR3 has 14 amino acids. CDR1 and CDR2 (germline): MNHNS, SASEGT. The DNA of the CDR3 is TGTGCCAGCAGTGACGGGACTAGCGCATATGGCTACACCTTC. It is translated as CASSDGTSAYGYTF.

This clonotype came up a few times. This sequence joins TRBV5-1 and TRBJ2-7; D gene ambiguous. The germline V gene encodes CDR1 SGHRS and CDR2 YFSETQ. The CDR3 has 14 amino acids. The V end lost 0 bases, the J end lost 2 bases, and 9 bases lay between the germline ends. The CDR3, as DNA: TGCGCCAGCAGCTTGGAAAGACAAACCTACGAGCAGTACTTC. This translates into CASSLERQTYEQYF.

The table lists this clonotype with a few counts. The V gene is TRBV4-1, the J gene TRBJ2-3; 10 bases are shared with TRBD2. The CDR3 extends over 16 amino acids. Trimming cost V 4 bases and J 0 bases; bases outside gene matches: 4. The germline V gene encodes CDR1 MGHRA and CDR2 YSYEKL. The chain's CDR3 is CASSPAGGASTDTQYF. CDR3 coding DNA: TGCGCCAGCAGCCCAGCGGGAGGGGCTAGCACAGATACGCAGTATTTT.

This clonotype was detected a few times. The V gene is TRBV5-4, the J gene TRBJ1-1, with D unresolved. CDR1 and CDR2 from the germline V gene are SGHNT and YYREEE (reference sequence). V dropped 1 base and J dropped 8 bases, with 9 bases sitting between them. This CDR3 spans 12 amino acids. The CDR3: CASSLPGSEAFF. CDR3 coding DNA: TGTGCCAGCAGCTTGCCGGGATCAGAAGCTTTCTTT.

The chain links TRBV7-9 to TRBJ2-5, with 9 bases aligning to TRBD2. The germline V gene encodes CDR1 SEHNR and CDR2 FQNEAQ (reference sequence). The V and J ends lost 3 bases and 2 bases, in that order; junction bases with no gene match: 7. The CDR3 extends over 16 amino acids. CDR3 DNA sequence: TGTGCCAGCAGCTTGTGGCTGCGGGGGGGACAAGAGACCCAGTACTTC. It translates to CASSLWLRGGQETQYF.

J is TRBJ2-7 and V is TRBV5-8; D gene uncertain. The CDR3 spans 14 residues. In germline, CDR1 is SGHTS, CDR2 YDEGEE. Between the trimmed V and J ends, which lost 0 bases and 5 bases, there was a span of 12 bases. The CDR3 here is CASSLATRTDEQYF. Here the CDR3 DNA reads TGTGCCAGCAGCTTGGCAACTCGGACCGACGAGCAGTACTTC.

The V call is TRBV12-3 or TRBV12-4, the J call TRBJ2-3, with D maybe TRBD1 (6 bases). V lost 3 bases, J lost 4 bases, and 17 bases lay in between. This CDR3 spans 16 amino acids. The CDR3: CASSLWGPAGPDTQYF. The CDR3 bases are TGTGCCAGCAGTTTGTGGGGGCCGGCAGGGCCAGATACGCAGTATTTT.

The chain recombines TRBV7-3 with TRBJ2-7, with 9 bases aligning to TRBD1. This CDR3 is built from 15 residues. Germline V gene lookup returns CDR1 SGHTA and CDR2 FQGTGA. V lost 1 base, J lost 8 bases, and 9 bases stayed unmatched. DNA for the CDR3: TGTGCCAGCAGCTTAAGGTTGGGACAGGGCAACAAGCAGTACTTC. Residues: CASSLRLGQGNKQYF.

The sample holds a few counts of this clonotype. The gene calls are TRBV2 and TRBJ1-1; 8 bases fit TRBD1. This CDR3 has 14 amino acids. V was pared by 7 bases and J by 3 bases, with 7 bases of the junction left unmatched. Germline V gene sequence: CDR1 SNHLY, CDR2 FYNNEI. The CDR3 loop reads CASTSDRGDTEAFF. CDR3 DNA sequence: TGTGCCAGCACCAGCGACAGGGGCGACACTGAAGCTTTCTTT.

The chain joins TRBV5-1 to TRBJ2-1, with D possibly matching TRBD1 (7 bases). The CDR3 sequence is 17 residues long. V was shortened by 1 base and J by 0 bases, with 14 bases between the two germline ends. The germline V gene has CDR1 SGHRS and CDR2 YFSETQ. Written as DNA, the CDR3 is TGCGCCAGCAGCTTGACCCAGGGGGGCTTCTCCTACAATGAGCAGTTCTTC. Residues: CASSLTQGGFSYNEQFF.

The V call is TRBV5-1, the J call TRBJ2-2; 7 bases match TRBD1. Germline V gene data show CDR1 as SGHRS and CDR2 as YFSETQ. The V gene end was trimmed by 2 bases and the J gene end by 7 bases; junction bases not matched to a gene: 5. CDR3 length: 14 residues. CDR3 nucleotide sequence: TGCGCCAGCAGCTTTGGGACAGTCGGCGGGGAGCTGTTTTTT. It is translated as CASSFGTVGGELFF.

CDR3 DNA: TGTGCCAGCAGAAGGGCGACGGGGGAGGTTTCACCCCTCCACTTT. Translating gives CASRRATGEVSPLHF. The rearrangement joins TRBV12-3 or TRBV12-4 to TRBJ1-6; tentative D call: TRBD1 (5 bases). CDR3 length: 15 amino acids. V was shortened by 6 bases and J by 9 bases, with 18 bases between the two germline ends.

This clonotype was counted a few times. The gene calls are TRBV20-1 and TRBJ2-7, with D perhaps given as TRBD1 or TRBD2 (5 bases each). Looked up from germline, CDR1 is DFQATT and CDR2 is SNEGSKA (reference sequence). The CDR3 runs 14 residues. V gave up 5 bases and J gave up 2 bases, with 16 bases separating them. The CDR3 loop is CSAHRGPGAYEQYF. CDR3 nucleotides: TGCAGTGCTCACCGGGGCCCCGGCGCCTACGAGCAGTACTTC.

The rearrangement joins TRBV20-1 to TRBJ2-3, with D perhaps TRBD1 or TRBD2 (6 bases each). Trimming removed 7 bases from V and 5 bases from J, with 13 bases in between. The germline V gene encodes CDR1 DFQATT and CDR2 SNEGSKA (reference sequence). The CDR3 totals 12 residues. CDR3 in amino acids: CSVLQGGDTQYF. CDR3 nucleotide sequence: TGCAGTGTTCTACAGGGAGGAGATACGCAGTATTTT.

This clonotype was observed a handful of times. The J gene is TRBJ2-7, the V gene TRBV5-1; TRBD2 matches at 10 bases. With 0 bases clipped from V and 4 bases from J, the junction kept 7 bases outside the gene matches. Germline CDR1 reads SGHRS; CDR2 reads YFSETQ. The CDR3 sequence is 16 residues long. The CDR3 loop is CASSLGVAGGGYEQYF. CDR3 DNA sequence: TGCGCCAGCAGCTTGGGCGTAGCGGGAGGAGGATACGAGCAGTACTTC. Combining the CDR3 with reference TRBV5-1 and TRBJ2-7 gives the whole variable domain KAGVTQTPRYLIKTRGQQVTLSCSPISGHRSVSWYQQTPGQGLQFLFEYFSETQRNKGNFPGRFSGRQFSNSRSEMNVSTLELGDSALYLCASSLGVAGGGYEQYFGPGTRLTVT.

This chain uses TRBV10-3 with TRBJ2-1; 8 nucleotides agree with TRBD1. This CDR3 has 17 residues. Unmatched junction bases numbered 10, after V lost 4 bases and J lost 2 bases. Per germline, CDR1 ENHRY and CDR2 SYGVKD. CDR3 in DNA: TGTGCCATCAGTGCCTCAACAGGGGGAGGTGCCTACAATGAGCAGTTCTTC. It is translated as CAISASTGGGAYNEQFF.

The chain combines TRBV20-1 with TRBJ1-2; D unclear. Germline-derived CDR1 and CDR2 are DFQATT and SNEGSKA (reference sequence). The CDR3 runs 12 residues. Between the trimmed V and J ends, which lost 3 bases and 10 bases, there was a span of 15 bases. The CDR3 nucleotides read TGCAGTGCTAGGAAGGGCTGGACCGACTACACCTTC. This encodes CSARKGWTDYTF.

This rearrangement joins TRBV9 to TRBJ2-1; D may match TRBD1 or TRBD2 (5 bases each). V was shortened by 3 bases and J by 4 bases, with 11 bases between the two germline ends. This CDR3 has 14 residues. Germline assignment: CDR1 SGDLS and CDR2 YYNGEE. In DNA form, the CDR3 reads TGTGCCAGCAGCGCCCGGGGCCCGTACAATGAGCAGTTCTTC. Translation gives CASSARGPYNEQFF.

V gene TRBV5-1 combines with J gene TRBJ1-1; TRBD1 agrees at 9 bases. This CDR3 comprises 15 residues. Per germline, CDR1 SGHRS and CDR2 YFSETQ. With 2 bases clipped from V and 4 bases from J, the junction kept 6 bases outside the gene matches. CDR3 sequence (DNA): TGCGCCAGCAGCTTTGCGGGGGACAGGGTCACTGAAGCTTTCTTT. Its protein is CASSFAGDRVTEAFF.

This clonotype has more than one count but fewer than ten. The chain carries TRBV5-4 and TRBJ2-5; 8 nucleotides agree with TRBD2. J gave up 3 bases and V 1 base, and 5 bases lay outside the gene matches. The CDR3 contains 15 residues. Looked up from germline, CDR1 is SGHNT and CDR2 is YYREEE (reference sequence). The CDR3 spells CASSLYSGGEETQYF. The CDR3 DNA follows: TGTGCCAGCAGCTTGTATTCGGGGGGGGAAGAGACCCAGTACTTC.